The subject of this entry is one TCR beta chain. Its antigen is unknown. Generated by immunoSEQ multiplex PCR, the TCRdb table keeps only in-frame clones and is missing some. The sample has about 98,000 clones; roughly 87% are singletons. This specimen belongs to a study of cytomegalovirus exposure and HLA in healthy donors. There are 14 residues in the CDR3. Looked up from germline, CDR1 is LGHNA and CDR2 is YNFKEQ. Between the trimmed V and J ends, which lost 1 base and 4 bases, there was a span of 10 bases. Study-level points and caveats: Despite most TCR sequences being rare, some public TCRs occurred in many donors.

V usage is TRBV4-2 and J usage is TRBJ1-2; TRBD1 might be the D (5 bases). Sequenced material: PBMCs. The TCR sequence derives from a man aged 18 to 30 in good health and CMV-seropositive. This CDR3 reads CASSQAREGYGYTF. The CDR3, as DNA: TGTGCCAGCAGCCAAGCCAGGGAAGGCTATGGCTACACCTTC.